Below, 15 T cell receptor beta chains from the same sample are listed, as sequenced in a study of T cells in Graves' hyperthyroidism and ophthalmopathy. RNA transcripts gave rise to amplified TCR beta CDR3 regions. First-round RT-PCR of the TCR CDR3 relied on the HTBI primer set. Each CDR3 protein is one row after TCRdb ran MiXCR on the multiplex PCR reads. The sample holds 500,000 to 650,000 distinct CDR3 sequences, approximately 14% seen once. Sequences were obtained from blood. The receptor set was obtained from a woman aged 50 to 65 with Graves' ophthalmopathy.

A word on this clonotype: This may be a read error, as it is one base from a much larger clone. This rearrangement joins TRBV20-1 to TRBJ2-7; D possibly matches TRBD1 or TRBD2 (6 bases each). CDR1 and CDR2 (germline): DFQATT, SNEGSKA (reference sequence). The V and J ends lost 4 bases and 7 bases respectively, with 20 bases between them. The CDR3 extends over 14 amino acids. The CDR3 region is CSANLFGGEEEQYF. CDR3 in DNA: TGCAGTGCTAATCTGTTCGGGGGCGAGGAGGAGCAGTACTTC.

This clonotype was counted many times. The rearrangement joins TRBV20-1 to TRBJ2-5; D not resolved. The ends were cut back, 4 bases at V and 7 bases at J, with 10 bases in the middle. The CDR3 has 11 residues. CDR1 DFQATT and CDR2 SNEGSKA come from the germline V gene (reference sequence). DNA of the CDR3: TGCAGTGCTACCCGCGTAGGGACCCAGTACTTC. It encodes CSATRVGTQYF.

The genes are TRBV30 and TRBJ1-4; TRBD1 agrees at 7 bases. Trimming cost V 0 bases and J 10 bases; bases outside gene matches: 2. This CDR3 region has 12 residues. Germline V lookup: CDR1 GTSNPN, CDR2 SVGIG (reference sequence). CDR3 amino acids: CAWSVTGLKLFF. Written as DNA, the CDR3 is TGTGCCTGGAGTGTGACAGGGCTAAAACTGTTTTTT. The full variable domain, with the rest looked up from reference TRBV30 and TRBJ1-4, is SQTIHQWPATLVQPVGSPLSLECTVEGTSNPNLYWYRQAAGRGLQLLFYSVGIGQISSEVPQNLSASRPQDRQFILSSKKLLLSDSGFYLCAWSVTGLKLFFGSGTQLSVL.

The V and J genes are TRBV24-1 and TRBJ2-1, with 8 bases fitting TRBD1. V gave up 3 bases and J gave up 2 bases; unmatched junction bases: 2. The CDR3 is 15 residues long. Germline V lookup: CDR1 KGHDR, CDR2 SFDVKD. CDR3 protein: CATSDPGGAYNEQFF. As DNA, the CDR3 is TGTGCCACCAGTGATCCAGGGGGCGCCTACAATGAGCAGTTCTTC.

V usage is TRBV6-2 or TRBV6-3 and J usage is TRBJ2-1; maybe TRBD2 (6 bases). CDR1 and CDR2 from the germline V gene are MNHEY and SVGEGT. The V and J ends lost 0 bases and 3 bases respectively, with 18 bases between them. The CDR3 consists of 18 residues. The CDR3 coding sequence is TGTGCCAGCAGTTACTCGATCTCGGCGGGGTCCTTCTACAATGAGCAGTTCTTC. Residues: CASSYSISAGSFYNEQFF.

The chain combines TRBV7-2 with TRBJ1-2; D is unresolved. The CDR3 covers 23 residues. Germline values: CDR1 SGHTA, CDR2 FQGNSA. Trimming removed 1 base from V and 0 bases from J, with 33 bases in between. The CDR3 region has the DNA TGTGCCAGCAGCTTAGTGAAGTTGTTGCCTGGGGAATCTGCCTTTCTCGCTAACTATGGCTACACCTTC. Translating gives CASSLVKLLPGESAFLANYGYTF.

This clonotype was recorded many times. DNA of the CDR3: TGTGCCAGTGCACAGGACGCGAACACCGGGGAGCTGTTTTTT. Amino acid sequence: CASAQDANTGELFF. The genes are TRBV11-1 and TRBJ2-2, with D possibly being TRBD1 (5 bases). Germline CDR1 and CDR2: SGHAT and FQDESV (reference sequence). The V and J ends lost 9 bases and 0 bases respectively, with 11 bases between them. The CDR3 has 14 amino acids.

There are a few counts of this clonotype. The V gene is TRBV14, the J gene TRBJ2-5, with 7 bases lining up with TRBD2. The CDR3 has 18 residues. The ends lost 0 bases at V and 5 bases at J; junction bases unmatched: 15. Germline V lookup: CDR1 SGHDN, CDR2 FVKESK. CDR3 nucleotide sequence: TGTGCCAGCAGCCAAGATTTAAGCGGGACCCGAACTAAGGAGACCCAGTACTTC. Amino acid sequence: CASSQDLSGTRTKETQYF.

This clonotype was recorded a few times. The CDR3 region is CASSGGSGGGQPQHF. In nucleotides, the CDR3 is TGTGCCAGCAGCGGGGGATCAGGGGGGGGTCAGCCCCAGCATTTT. V gene TRBV9 combines with J gene TRBJ1-5; 7 nucleotides match TRBD1. Germline trimming cut 3 bases from V and 6 bases from J; bases unmatched to any gene: 9. This CDR3 comprises 15 residues. Germline CDR1 and CDR2: SGDLS and YYNGEE.

This clonotype was counted at least ten times. The genes are TRBV7-3 and TRBJ2-2, with D perhaps given as TRBD1 or TRBD2 (5 bases each). V lost 5 bases and J lost 0, with 16 bases in between. The CDR3 consists of 17 residues. Per the germline V gene, CDR1 is SGHTA and CDR2 is FQGTGA. CDR3 nucleotides: TGTGCCAGCAGCCCGGCTTTGAGGGGAACGAACACCGGGGAGCTGTTTTTT. Amino acid sequence: CASSPALRGTNTGELFF. Combining the CDR3 with reference TRBV7-3 and TRBJ2-2 gives the whole variable domain GAGVSQTPSNKVTEKGKYVELRCDPISGHTALYWYRQSLGQGPEFLIYFQGTGAADDSGLPNDRFFAVRPEGSVSTLKIQRTERGDSAVYLCASSPALRGTNTGELFFGEGSRLTVL.

This clonotype was counted many times. V and J are TRBV28 and TRBJ2-7; 11 bases fit TRBD2. Trimming cost V 6 bases and J 3 bases; bases outside gene matches: 7. CDR1 and CDR2 from the germline V gene are MDHEN and SYDVKM. There are 15 residues in the CDR3. The CDR3 is CASRRLAGSFYEQYF. The CDR3 nucleotides are TGTGCCAGCAGACGACTAGCGGGGTCTTTCTACGAGCAGTACTTC.

Many counts were recorded for this clonotype. The chain recombines TRBV7-2 with TRBJ2-7; 9 positions agree with TRBD2. V shed 6 bases, J shed 2 bases, and the junction held 8 bases outside the gene matches. Germline V lookup: CDR1 SGHTA, CDR2 FQGNSA. The CDR3 length is 15 residues. CDR3 residues: CASSFAGGNPYEQYF. The CDR3 bases are TGTGCCAGCAGTTTTGCGGGGGGGAATCCCTACGAGCAGTACTTC.

This clonotype came up many times. The genes are TRBV7-9 and TRBJ2-5, with TRBD1 identical over 9 bases. The CDR3 totals 15 residues. J lost 5 bases, V lost 5 bases, and 9 bases had no gene match. The V gene's germline CDR1 is SEHNR and CDR2 FQNEAQ (reference sequence). The CDR3: CASSPTGGMLETQYF. CDR3 DNA: TGTGCCAGCAGCCCGACAGGGGGAATGTTGGAGACCCAGTACTTC. The entire variable domain, with the rest obtained from reference TRBV7-9 and TRBJ2-5, is as follows: DTGVSQNPRHKITKRGQNVTFRCDPISEHNRLYWYRQTLGQGPEFLTYFQNEAQLEKSRLLSDRFSAERPKGSFSTLEIQRTEQGDSAMYLCASSPTGGMLETQYFGPGTRLLVL.

This clonotype was observed a few times. Given a much more abundant clone one base away, this may be a read error. The chain joins TRBV7-7 to TRBJ2-1; TRBD2 agrees at 12 bases. Germline V gives CDR1 SSHAT, CDR2 FNYEAQ (reference sequence). The CDR3 covers 16 residues. The CDR3 DNA follows: TGTGCTAGCAGCCCATCGGCTAGCGGGAGGGCCGATGAGCAGTTCTTC. Translation gives CASSPSASGRADEQFF.

In its sample, this clonotype was seen a few times. The rearrangement joins TRBV10-3 to TRBJ2-7; TRBD1 matches at 9 bases. From germline, CDR1 is ENHRY and CDR2 SYGVKD. The junction had 14 bases not matched to a gene; V was cut back by 6 bases and J by 5 bases. The CDR3 length is 16 residues. CDR3 nucleotides: TGTGCCATCAGAAACCCTACAGGGGGCGGTTCCAACGAGCAGTACTTC. Translating gives CAIRNPTGGGSNEQYF.